The rows below give T cell receptor beta chains drawn from one sample of a study of blood T cells in healthy people across ages. TCRdb used MiXCR to reprocess the 5' RACE reads, holding one entry per CDR3 protein. Found here are some 850,000 distinct CDR3 sequences, about a quarter of them singletons; the top ten hold over 2.5%. These data were also filed under a second study, of T cells of mothers and their children.

The sequenced material came from blood. These receptors were obtained from a boy between 10 and 17 years old in good health. Both conserved end residues are part of each CDR3. The D gene is left open where the match is weak. Size is stated for part of the rows, as once, few or many counts, or as a class when the clone is expanded.

cdr3_aa | cdr3_nt | d_call | j_call | v_call | cdr3_length | clone_size
CASSLAGPGNQPQHF | TGTGCCAGCAGCTTGGCCGGACCGGGTAATCAGCCCCAGCATTTT | NA | TRBJ1-5 | TRBV5-5 | 15 | few
CASSWETQYF | TGTGCCAGCTCCTGGGAGACCCAGTACTTC | NA | TRBJ2-5 | TRBV7-9 | 10 | NA
CAISEGSSYEQYF | TGTGCCATCAGTGAAGGTAGCTCCTACGAGCAGTACTTC | NA | TRBJ2-7 | TRBV10-3 | 13 | NA
CASRVVGETQYF | TGTGCCAGCAGGGTTGTGGGCGAGACCCAGTACTTC | NA | TRBJ2-5 | TRBV12-3/TRBV12-4 | 12 | few
CASSQEGLAGGPYNEQFF | TGTGCCAGCAGCCAAGAGGGACTAGCGGGGGGCCCGTACAATGAGCAGTTCTTC | TRBD2 | TRBJ2-1 | TRBV4-2 | 18 | NA
CASSQSAGDAGAYTF | TGTGCCAGCAGCCAATCCGCAGGGGACGCAGGAGCCTACACCTTC | NA | TRBJ1-2 | TRBV3-1 | 15 | few
CSAQQGWETQYF | TGCAGTGCGCAACAGGGGTGGGAGACCCAGTACTTC | TRBD1 | TRBJ2-5 | TRBV20-1 | 12 | few
CATSDRDGAGELFF | TGTGCCACCAGTGACCGGGACGGGGCCGGGGAGCTGTTTTTT | NA | TRBJ2-2 | TRBV24-1 | 14 | NA
CASSFGGGAGEQFF | TGTGCCAGCAGTTTTGGCGGGGGGGCCGGTGAGCAGTTCTTC | TRBD2 | TRBJ2-1 | TRBV27 | 14 | NA
CASSLSGYEPHF | TGCGCCAGCAGCTTATCGGGGTATGAACCGCACTTC | NA | TRBJ2-7 | TRBV5-1 | 12 | NA
CASSVIANQPQHF | TGTGCCAGCAGTGTCATTGCCAATCAGCCCCAGCATTTT | NA | TRBJ1-5 | TRBV2 | 13 | NA
CASSFRWMSVAETQYF | TGCGCCAGCAGCTTCCGTTGGATGTCCGTCGCGGAGACCCAGTACTTC | NA | TRBJ2-5 | TRBV4-1 | 16 | few
CAWSGVSSETQYF | TGTGCCTGGAGTGGCGTCTCGTCAGAGACCCAGTACTTC | NA | TRBJ2-5 | TRBV30 | 13 | few
CASGELEQYF | TGTGCCAGTGGGGAGTTAGAGCAGTACTTC | NA | TRBJ2-5 | TRBV28 | 10 | few
CASSLGGAVSNQPQHF | TGTGCCAGCAGCTTAGGTGGGGCAGTTAGCAATCAGCCCCAGCATTTT | NA | TRBJ1-5 | TRBV7-2 | 16 | NA
CSARVVDRGGGNTIYF | TGCAGTGCTAGAGTGGTGGACAGGGGTGGTGGAAACACCATATATTTT | TRBD1 | TRBJ1-3 | TRBV20-1 | 16 | few
CSARGTYSYNEQFF | TGCAGTGCTCGTGGGACTTACTCCTACAATGAGCAGTTCTTC | NA | TRBJ2-1 | TRBV20-1 | 14 | NA
CASSLAPGDTEAFF | TGTGCCAGCAGCTTAGCGCCGGGGGACACTGAAGCTTTCTTT | NA | TRBJ1-1 | TRBV7-9 | 14 | NA
CASSLLPGFSGANVLTF | TGTGCCAGCAGTTTATTACCAGGGTTCTCTGGGGCCAACGTCCTGACTTTC | NA | TRBJ2-6 | TRBV27 | 17 | NA
CASSISGPGTDTQYF | TGTGCCAGTAGTATTTCGGGTCCGGGCACAGATACGCAGTATTTT | NA | TRBJ2-3 | TRBV19 | 15 | NA
CSARGTGLIEAFF | TGCAGTGCTAGGGGGACAGGTCTCATTGAAGCTTTCTTT | TRBD1 | TRBJ1-1 | TRBV20-1 | 13 | NA
CASSPSPSTGLGDEQFF | TGCGCCAGCAGCCCCTCCCCTTCGACAGGCCTTGGCGATGAGCAGTTCTTC | NA | TRBJ2-1 | TRBV4-1 | 17 | NA
CASSLSGQGRKYEQYF | TGTGCCAGCAGCTTATCCGGACAGGGGCGAAAATACGAGCAGTACTTC | TRBD1 | TRBJ2-7 | TRBV7-9 | 16 | few
CASSLPGGAETQYF | TGTGCCAGCAGCTTGCCAGGGGGAGCCGAGACCCAGTACTTC | TRBD1 | TRBJ2-5 | TRBV7-9 | 14 | NA
CASSLTALSSYEQYF | TGTGCCAGCAGCTTAACAGCACTCAGCTCCTACGAGCAGTACTTC | NA | TRBJ2-7 | TRBV7-3 | 15 | few
CASRSPKTSYNEQFF | TGTGCCAGCAGATCCCCTAAAACGTCCTACAATGAGCAGTTCTTC | NA | TRBJ2-1 | TRBV5-5 | 15 | NA
CASSPPGQSRGTKNIQYF | TGTGCCAGCTCACCTCCTGGACAGTCAAGGGGAACCAAAAACATTCAGTACTTC | NA | TRBJ2-4 | TRBV18 | 18 | NA
CASSKDAGWEQFF | TGTGCCAGCAGCAAAGATGCAGGGTGGGAGCAGTTCTTC | NA | TRBJ2-1 | TRBV11-1 | 13 | NA
CASSDPRGFGTDTQYF | TGCGCCAGCAGTGACCCGCGGGGGTTCGGCACAGATACGCAGTATTTT | TRBD2 | TRBJ2-3 | TRBV10-2 | 16 | few
CSVEFRDQNNEKLFF | TGCAGCGTTGAGTTCAGGGATCAGAATAATGAAAAACTGTTTTTT | NA | TRBJ1-4 | TRBV29-1 | 15 | many
CASSQGPRHRGPQETQYF | TGCGCCAGCAGTCAGGGACCGAGACACCGGGGGCCCCAAGAGACCCAGTACTTC | NA | TRBJ2-5 | TRBV23-1 | 18 | NA
CASSQRGEQFF | TGTGCCAGCAGCCAGCGGGGGGAGCAGTTCTTC | TRBD2 | TRBJ2-1 | TRBV11-2 | 11 | few
CASSYGSLGGELFF | TGCGCCAGCAGTTACGGGTCCCTCGGCGGGGAGCTGTTTTTT | NA | TRBJ2-2 | TRBV5-1 | 14 | few
CASSERGDSSYEQYF | TGTGCCAGCAGTGAACGAGGGGACAGCTCCTACGAGCAGTACTTC | TRBD1 | TRBJ2-7 | TRBV2 | 15 | NA
CASSESPGTGYNEQFF | TGTGCCAGCAGTGAATCCCCAGGGACCGGTTACAATGAGCAGTTCTTC | NA | TRBJ2-1 | TRBV6-1 | 16 | NA
CSVEGQRNIQYF | TGCAGCGTTGAAGGGCAGAGAAACATTCAGTACTTC | NA | TRBJ2-4 | TRBV29-1 | 12 | few
CASSYPPTGVNTGELFF | TGTGCCAGCAGTTACCCCCCCACGGGGGTGAACACCGGGGAGCTGTTTTTT | NA | TRBJ2-2 | TRBV6-2/TRBV6-3 | 17 | NA
CASSDPTMNTEAFF | TGTGCCAGCAGTGACCCTACAATGAACACTGAAGCTTTCTTT | NA | TRBJ1-1 | TRBV27 | 14 | NA
CASSLGFSARRDMYGYTF | TGTGCCAGCAGTTTAGGTTTCTCGGCGAGGAGGGACATGTATGGCTACACCTTC | NA | TRBJ1-2 | TRBV12-3/TRBV12-4 | 18 | few
CATSDWTGAPVNEQFF | TGTGCCACCAGTGATTGGACAGGGGCTCCTGTCAATGAGCAGTTCTTC | TRBD1 | TRBJ2-1 | TRBV24-1 | 16 | few
CASSLWPSNQPQHF | TGCGCCAGCAGCTTGTGGCCGTCAAATCAGCCCCAGCATTTT | NA | TRBJ1-5 | TRBV5-1 | 14 | few
CASTLRGYEAFF | TGTGCCAGCACTCTCAGGGGATATGAAGCTTTCTTT | NA | TRBJ1-1 | TRBV7-9 | 12 | few
CASSPGDIKSIQYF | TGCGCCAGCAGCCCTGGGGACATTAAAAGCATTCAGTACTTC | NA | TRBJ2-4 | TRBV5-1 | 14 | NA
CSWGGGETQYF | TGCAGTTGGGGGGGCGGGGAGACCCAGTACTTC | NA | TRBJ2-5 | TRBV20-1 | 11 | few
CASSFAGSSEKLFF | TGCGCCAGCAGCTTTGCAGGGTCTAGCGAAAAACTGTTTTTT | NA | TRBJ1-4 | TRBV5-1 | 14 | NA
CASSPFQGAEAFF | TGTGCCAGCAGCCCATTTCAGGGCGCTGAAGCTTTCTTT | NA | TRBJ1-1 | TRBV14 | 13 | NA
CASSITSGGAGETQYF | TGTGCCAGCAGCATTACTAGCGGGGGGGCCGGTGAGACCCAGTACTTC | TRBD2 | TRBJ2-5 | TRBV7-6 | 16 | few
CAISATGNTGELFF | TGTGCCATCAGTGCTACAGGGAACACCGGGGAGCTGTTTTTT | NA | TRBJ2-2 | TRBV10-3 | 14 | many
CASSDLKSWDRSSSYNSPLHF | TGTGCCAGCAGTGATCTAAAATCCTGGGACAGAAGCAGCTCCTATAATTCACCCCTCCACTTT | TRBD1 | TRBJ1-6 | TRBV6-1 | 21 | NA
CASSLAQGDTDTQYF | TGCGCCAGCAGCTTGGCCCAGGGAGACACAGATACGCAGTATTTT | NA | TRBJ2-3 | TRBV5-1 | 15 | once
CASSPSGSRAGVYYEQYF | TGCGCCAGCAGCCCAAGTGGGAGTAGAGCGGGGGTGTACTACGAGCAGTACTTC | TRBD2 | TRBJ2-7 | TRBV5-1 | 18 | once
CASSFLAGGWGYEQYF | TGTGCCAGCAGTTTTCTAGCGGGGGGCTGGGGCTACGAGCAGTACTTC | TRBD2 | TRBJ2-7 | TRBV27 | 16 | NA
CSAVSISGGKETQYF | TGCAGTGCTGTCTCAATTAGCGGGGGAAAAGAGACCCAGTACTTC | TRBD2 | TRBJ2-5 | TRBV20-1 | 15 | NA
CASSYGQGKPQHF | TGTGCCAGCAGTTACGGGCAGGGAAAGCCCCAGCATTTT | NA | TRBJ1-5 | TRBV6-5 | 13 | few
CASSSTLQGATYNEQFF | TGCGCCAGCAGCTCGACCCTACAGGGGGCCACCTACAATGAGCAGTTCTTC | TRBD1 | TRBJ2-1 | TRBV5-1 | 17 | few